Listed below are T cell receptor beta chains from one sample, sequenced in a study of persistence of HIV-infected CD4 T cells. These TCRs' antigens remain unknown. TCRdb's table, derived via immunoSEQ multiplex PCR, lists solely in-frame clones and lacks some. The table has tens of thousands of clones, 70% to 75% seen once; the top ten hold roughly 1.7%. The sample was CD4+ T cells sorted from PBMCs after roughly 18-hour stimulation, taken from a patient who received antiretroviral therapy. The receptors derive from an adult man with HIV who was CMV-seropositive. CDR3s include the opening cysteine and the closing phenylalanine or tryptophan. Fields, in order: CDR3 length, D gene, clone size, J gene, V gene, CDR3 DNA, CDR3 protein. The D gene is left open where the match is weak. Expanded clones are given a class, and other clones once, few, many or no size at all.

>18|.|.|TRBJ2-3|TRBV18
TGTGCCAGCTCACCAGACGGGTTTAGGGCAGGGGGCACAGATACGCAGTATTTT
CASSPDGFRAGGTDTQYF
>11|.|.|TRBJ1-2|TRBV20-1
TGCAGTGCTAGTCAGCCTAATGGCTACACCTTC
CSASQPNGYTF
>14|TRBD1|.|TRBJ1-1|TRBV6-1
TGTGCCAGCAGTGAAAGGTCAGGGGGGACTGAAGCTTTCTTT
CASSERSGGTEAFF
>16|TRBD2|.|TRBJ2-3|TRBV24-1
TGTGCCACCAGTGATCCCCGCGGGGGTAACACAGATACGCAGTATTTT
CATSDPRGGNTDTQYF
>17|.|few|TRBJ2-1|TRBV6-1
TGTGCCAGCAGTGAAATAAAGGCGGGGTTTTGGGACAATGAGCAGTTCTTC
CASSEIKAGFWDNEQFF
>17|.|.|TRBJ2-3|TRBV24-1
TGTGCCACCAGTGATTCTCTAGGACGACTGTACACAGATACGCAGTATTTT
CATSDSLGRLYTDTQYF
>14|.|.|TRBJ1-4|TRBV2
TGTGCCAGCAGTAGCGCGTCAGCCCGTGAAAAACTGTTTTTT
CASSSASAREKLFF
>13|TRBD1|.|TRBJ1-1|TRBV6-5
TGTGCCAGCACCCCTTTACAGGGGACTGAAGCTTTCTTT
CASTPLQGTEAFF
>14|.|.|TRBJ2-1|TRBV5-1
TGCGCCAGCAGCTCCGGGGGCCTCGGGTATGAGCAGTTCTTC
CASSSGGLGYEQFF
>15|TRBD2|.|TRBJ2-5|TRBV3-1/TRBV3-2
TGTGCCAGCAGCCACACGGGGGGGATTAAAGAGACCCAGTACTTC
CASSHTGGIKETQYF
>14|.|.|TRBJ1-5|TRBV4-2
TGTGCCAGCAGCCAAGAAGGGCGCCGTCAGCCCCAGCATTTT
CASSQEGRRQPQHF
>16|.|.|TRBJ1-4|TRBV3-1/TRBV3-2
TGTGCCAGCAGCCAAGATCTTTTGTGGACTAATGAAAAACTGTTTTTT
CASSQDLLWTNEKLFF
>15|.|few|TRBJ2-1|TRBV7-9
TGTGCCAGCAGCTTAATGGGGGGCCCCTACAATGAGCAGTTCTTC
CASSLMGGPYNEQFF
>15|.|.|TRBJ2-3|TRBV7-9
TGTGCCAGCAGCTTGAGCACAGCTAGCACAGATACGCAGTATTTT
CASSLSTASTDTQYF
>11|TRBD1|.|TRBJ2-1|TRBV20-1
TGCAGTGTGCAGGGGGCAAATGAGCAGTTCTTC
CSVQGANEQFF
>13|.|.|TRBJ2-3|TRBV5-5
TGTGCCAGCAGCTTGGCTTCCATTGATACGCAGTATTTT
CASSLASIDTQYF
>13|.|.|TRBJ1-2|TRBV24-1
TGTGCCACCAGTGATAGGGGGGGCTATGGCTACACCTTC
CATSDRGGYGYTF
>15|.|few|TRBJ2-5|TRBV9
TGTGCCAGCAGCCCTTTAGCCCAAGACCAAGAGACCCAGTACTTC
CASSPLAQDQETQYF
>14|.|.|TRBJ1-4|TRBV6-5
TGTGCCAGCAGTCCCCACAGTGCTAATGAAAAACTGTTTTTT
CASSPHSANEKLFF
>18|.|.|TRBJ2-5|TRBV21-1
TGTGCCAGCAGCAAAGGAGGTAGGCTGACACGATTAGGGGAGACCCAGTACTTC
CASSKGGRLTRLGETQYF
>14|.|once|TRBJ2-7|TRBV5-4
TGTGCCGGGGGGTCAGACAGGGATTCCTACGAGCAGTACTTC
CAGGSDRDSYEQYF
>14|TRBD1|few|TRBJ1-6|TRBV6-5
TGTGCCAGCAGTTCCCAGGGGGAAGGTTCACCCCTCCACTTT
CASSSQGEGSPLHF
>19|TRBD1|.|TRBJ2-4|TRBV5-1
TGCGCCAGCAGCCTCACCCCGGGACAGGGGGCATCAGGCAAAAACATTCAGTACTTC
CASSLTPGQGASGKNIQYF
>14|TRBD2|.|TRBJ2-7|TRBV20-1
TGCAGTGCTAGTGCTAGCGGGGTAGCCTACGAGCAGTACTTC
CSASASGVAYEQYF
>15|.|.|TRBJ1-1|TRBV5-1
TGCGCCAGCAGCTTGAGCGGGCGGGCAGACCAAGGAGCTTTCTTT
CASSLSGRADQGAFF
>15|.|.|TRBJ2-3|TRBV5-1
TGCGCCAGCAGCTTGGACACCCCTAGCACAGATACGCAGTATTTT
CASSLDTPSTDTQYF
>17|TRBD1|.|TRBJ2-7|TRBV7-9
TGTGCCAGCAGCCTAGTAAGGGGAACAGGGGCGGCGGACGAGCAGTACTTC
CASSLVRGTGAADEQYF
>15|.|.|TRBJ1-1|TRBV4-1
TGCGCCAGCAGCCCCCAGGTGGGGGGGGCAACTGAAGCTTTCTTT
CASSPQVGGATEAFF
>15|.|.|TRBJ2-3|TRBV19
TGTGCCAGTACCTCACGGGGATCAGGCACAGATACGCAGTATTTT
CASTSRGSGTDTQYF
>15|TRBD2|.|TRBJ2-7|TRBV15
TGTGCCACCAGCAGAGATCCGGGGGGAACCTACGAGCAGTACTTC
CATSRDPGGTYEQYF